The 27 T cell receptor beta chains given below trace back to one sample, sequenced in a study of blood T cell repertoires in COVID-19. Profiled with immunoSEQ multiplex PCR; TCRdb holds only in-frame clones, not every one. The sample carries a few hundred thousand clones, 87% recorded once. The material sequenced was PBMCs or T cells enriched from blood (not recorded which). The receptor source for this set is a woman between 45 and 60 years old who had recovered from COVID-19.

CDR3 region: CASSSQGFEQYF. CDR3 nucleotide sequence: TGTGCCAGCAGTTCACAGGGATTCGAGCAGTACTTC. V usage is TRBV7-9 and J usage is TRBJ2-7, with a possible D match to TRBD1 (6 bases). V shed 6 bases and J shed 6 bases, with 12 bases lying between them. Germline V gene data show CDR1 as SEHNR and CDR2 as FQNEAQ (reference sequence). This CDR3 is 12 amino acids long.

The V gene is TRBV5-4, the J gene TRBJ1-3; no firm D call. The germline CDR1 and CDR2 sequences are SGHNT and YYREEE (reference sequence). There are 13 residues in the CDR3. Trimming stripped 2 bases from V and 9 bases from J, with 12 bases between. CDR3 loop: CASSFQVEGTIYF. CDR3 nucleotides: TGTGCCAGCAGCTTCCAGGTGGAGGGCACCATATATTTT. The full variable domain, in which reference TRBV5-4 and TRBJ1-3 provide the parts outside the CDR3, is ETGVTQSPTHLIKTRGQQVTLRCSSQSGHNTVSWYQQALGQGPQFIFQYYREEENGRGNFPPRFSGLQFPNYSSELNVNALELDDSALYLCASSFQVEGTIYFGEGSWLTVV.

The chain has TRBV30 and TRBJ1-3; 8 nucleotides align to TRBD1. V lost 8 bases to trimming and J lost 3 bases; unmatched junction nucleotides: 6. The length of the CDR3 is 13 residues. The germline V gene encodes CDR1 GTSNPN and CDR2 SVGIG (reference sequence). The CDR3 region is CAHQTGVGNTIYF. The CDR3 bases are TGTGCCCACCAGACAGGGGTTGGAAACACCATATATTTT.

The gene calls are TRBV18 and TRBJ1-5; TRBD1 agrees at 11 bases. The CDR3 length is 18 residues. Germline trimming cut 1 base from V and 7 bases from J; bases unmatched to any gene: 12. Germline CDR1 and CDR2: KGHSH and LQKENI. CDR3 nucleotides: TGTGCCAGCTCACCACTCGCCCGGACAGGGGGCGCCGGACAGCCCCAGCATTTT. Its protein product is CASSPLARTGGAGQPQHF.

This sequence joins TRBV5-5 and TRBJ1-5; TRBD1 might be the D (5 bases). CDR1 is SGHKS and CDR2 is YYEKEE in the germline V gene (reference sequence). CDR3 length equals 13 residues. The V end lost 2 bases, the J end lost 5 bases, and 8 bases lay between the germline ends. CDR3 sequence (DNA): TGTGCCAGCAGCTTTCAAGGGGATCAGCCCCAGCATTTT. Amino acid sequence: CASSFQGDQPQHF.

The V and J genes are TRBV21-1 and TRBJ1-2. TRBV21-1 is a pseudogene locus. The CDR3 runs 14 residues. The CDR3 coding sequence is TGTGCCAGCAGCAAAGGACCGGGGAACTATGGCTACACCTTC. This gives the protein CASSKGPGNYGYTF.

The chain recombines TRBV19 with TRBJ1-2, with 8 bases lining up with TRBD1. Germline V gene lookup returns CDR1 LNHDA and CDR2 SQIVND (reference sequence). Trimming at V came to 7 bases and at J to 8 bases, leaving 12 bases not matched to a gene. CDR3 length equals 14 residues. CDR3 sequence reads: CASTPVTGVGGYTF. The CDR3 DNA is TGTGCCAGTACCCCCGTGACAGGGGTGGGCGGCTACACCTTC.

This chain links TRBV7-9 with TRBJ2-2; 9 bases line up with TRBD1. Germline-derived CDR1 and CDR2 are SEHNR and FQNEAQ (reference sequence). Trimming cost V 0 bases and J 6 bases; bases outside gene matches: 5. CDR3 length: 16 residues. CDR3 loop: CASSLAGQGGAGELFF. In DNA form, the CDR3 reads TGTGCCAGCAGCTTAGCGGGACAGGGTGGTGCCGGGGAGCTGTTTTTT.

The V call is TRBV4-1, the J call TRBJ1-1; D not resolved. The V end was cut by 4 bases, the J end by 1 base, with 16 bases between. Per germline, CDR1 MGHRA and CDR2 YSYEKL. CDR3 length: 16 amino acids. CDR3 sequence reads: CASSPLGGRANTEAFF. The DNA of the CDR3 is TGCGCCAGCAGCCCCCTTGGAGGGAGGGCGAACACTGAAGCTTTCTTT.

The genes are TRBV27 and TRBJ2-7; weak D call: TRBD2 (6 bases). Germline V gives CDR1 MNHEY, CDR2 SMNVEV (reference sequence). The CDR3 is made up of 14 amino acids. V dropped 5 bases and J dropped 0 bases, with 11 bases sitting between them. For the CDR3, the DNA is TGTGCCAGCAGTAGGGACTCCACCTCCTACGAGCAGTACTTC. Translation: CASSRDSTSYEQYF.

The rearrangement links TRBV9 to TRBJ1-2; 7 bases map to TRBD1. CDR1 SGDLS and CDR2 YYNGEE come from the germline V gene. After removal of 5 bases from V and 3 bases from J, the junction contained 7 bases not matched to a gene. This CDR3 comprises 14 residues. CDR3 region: CASSVGQADYGYTF. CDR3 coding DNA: TGTGCCAGCAGTGTCGGACAGGCGGACTATGGCTACACCTTC.

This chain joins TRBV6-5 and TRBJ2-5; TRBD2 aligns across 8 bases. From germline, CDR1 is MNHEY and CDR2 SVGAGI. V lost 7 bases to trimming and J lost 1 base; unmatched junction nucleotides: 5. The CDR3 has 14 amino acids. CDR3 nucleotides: TGTGCCAGCACAATACTAGCGGTCCAAGAGACCCAGTACTTC. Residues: CASTILAVQETQYF.

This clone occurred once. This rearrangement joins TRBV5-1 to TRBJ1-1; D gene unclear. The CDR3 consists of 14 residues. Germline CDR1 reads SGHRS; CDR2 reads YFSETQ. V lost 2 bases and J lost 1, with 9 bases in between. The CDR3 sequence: CASSFDSGNTEAFF. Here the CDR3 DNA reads TGCGCCAGCAGCTTTGATTCGGGGAACACTGAAGCTTTCTTT.

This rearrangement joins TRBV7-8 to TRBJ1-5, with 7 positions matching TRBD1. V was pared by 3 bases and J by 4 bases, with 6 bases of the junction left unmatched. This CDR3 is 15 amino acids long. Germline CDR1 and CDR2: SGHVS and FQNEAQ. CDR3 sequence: CASSFTGTANQPQHF. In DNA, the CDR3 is TGTGCCAGCAGCTTCACCGGGACAGCGAATCAGCCCCAGCATTTT.

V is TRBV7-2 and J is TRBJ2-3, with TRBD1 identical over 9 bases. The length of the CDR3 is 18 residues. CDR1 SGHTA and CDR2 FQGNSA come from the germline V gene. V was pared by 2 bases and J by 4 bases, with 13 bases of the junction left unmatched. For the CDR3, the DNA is TGTGCCAGCAGCTTATCCGCAACAGGACAGGGGTTGGCAGATACGCAGTATTTT. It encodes CASSLSATGQGLADTQYF. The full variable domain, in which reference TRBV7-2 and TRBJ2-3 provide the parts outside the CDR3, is GAGVSQSPSNKVTEKGKDVELRCDPISGHTALYWYRQSLGQGLEFLIYFQGNSAPDKSGLPSDRFSAERTGGSVSTLTIQRTQQEDSAVYLCASSLSATGQGLADTQYFGPGTRLTVL.

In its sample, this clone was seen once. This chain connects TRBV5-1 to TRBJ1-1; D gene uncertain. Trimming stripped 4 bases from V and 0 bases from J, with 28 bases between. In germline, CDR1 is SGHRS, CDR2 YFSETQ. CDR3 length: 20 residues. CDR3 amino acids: CASSQTILIDKVLMNTEAFF. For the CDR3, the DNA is TGCGCCAGCAGCCAGACCATCCTAATTGACAAAGTCCTAATGAACACTGAAGCTTTCTTT.

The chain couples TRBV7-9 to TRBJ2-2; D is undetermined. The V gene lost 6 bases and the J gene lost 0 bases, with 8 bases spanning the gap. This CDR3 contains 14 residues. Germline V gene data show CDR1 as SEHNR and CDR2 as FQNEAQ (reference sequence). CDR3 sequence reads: CASRQEANTGELFF. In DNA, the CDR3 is TGTGCCAGCAGGCAAGAGGCGAACACCGGGGAGCTGTTTTTT.

The CDR3 DNA reads TGTGCCAGCAGTCGACAGGAGACCTACGAGCAGTACTTC. Its protein product is CASSRQETYEQYF. The gene calls are TRBV2 and TRBJ2-7; D is possibly TRBD1 (6 bases). The CDR3 extends over 13 amino acids. Germline CDR1 is SNHLY and CDR2 is FYNNEI. V was clipped by 5 bases and J by 2 bases, with 10 bases between them.

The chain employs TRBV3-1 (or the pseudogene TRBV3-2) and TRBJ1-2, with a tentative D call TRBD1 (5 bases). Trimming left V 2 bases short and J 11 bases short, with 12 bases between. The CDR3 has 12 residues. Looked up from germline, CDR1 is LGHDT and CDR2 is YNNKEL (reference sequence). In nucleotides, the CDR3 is TGTGCCAGCAGCCAATCGGGACTCCTATACACCTTC. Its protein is CASSQSGLLYTF.

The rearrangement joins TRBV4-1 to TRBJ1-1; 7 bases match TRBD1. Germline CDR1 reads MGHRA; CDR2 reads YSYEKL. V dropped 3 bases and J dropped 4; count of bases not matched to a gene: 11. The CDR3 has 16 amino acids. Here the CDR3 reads CASSHQTGRGSTEAFF. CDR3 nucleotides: TGCGCCAGCAGCCATCAGACAGGGCGAGGATCCACTGAAGCTTTCTTT.

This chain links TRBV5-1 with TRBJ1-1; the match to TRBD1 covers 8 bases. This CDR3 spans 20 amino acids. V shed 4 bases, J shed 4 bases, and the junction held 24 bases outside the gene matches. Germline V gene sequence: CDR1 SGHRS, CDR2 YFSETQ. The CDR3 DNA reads TGCGCCAGCAGCCGGGGGCCGGAACGACAGGGGACGACCATTGGCACTGAAGCTTTCTTT. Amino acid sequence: CASSRGPERQGTTIGTEAFF.

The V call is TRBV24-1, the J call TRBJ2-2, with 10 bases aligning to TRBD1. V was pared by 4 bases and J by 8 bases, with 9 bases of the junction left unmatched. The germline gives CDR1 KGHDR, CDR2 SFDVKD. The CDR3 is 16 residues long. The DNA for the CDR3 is TGTGCCACCAGTGAGCCGGGACAGGGGATTGGTGGGGAGCTGTTTTTT. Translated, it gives CATSEPGQGIGGELFF.

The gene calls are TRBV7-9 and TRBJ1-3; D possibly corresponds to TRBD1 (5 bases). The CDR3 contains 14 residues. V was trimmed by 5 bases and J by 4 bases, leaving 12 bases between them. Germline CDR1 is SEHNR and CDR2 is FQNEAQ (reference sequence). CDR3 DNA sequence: TGTGCCAGCAGCCCCAGGGTGTTCGGAAACACCATATATTTT. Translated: CASSPRVFGNTIYF. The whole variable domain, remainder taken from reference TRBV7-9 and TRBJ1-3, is DTGVSQNPRHKITKRGQNVTFRCDPISEHNRLYWYRQTLGQGPEFLTYFQNEAQLEKSRLLSDRFSAERPKGSFSTLEIQRTEQGDSAMYLCASSPRVFGNTIYFGEGSWLTVV.

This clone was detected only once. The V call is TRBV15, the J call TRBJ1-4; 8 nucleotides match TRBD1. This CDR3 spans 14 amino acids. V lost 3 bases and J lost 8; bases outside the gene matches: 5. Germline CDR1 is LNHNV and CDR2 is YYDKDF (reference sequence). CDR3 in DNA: TGTGCCACCAGCAGGCAGGGGGCAGGAGAAAAACTGTTTTTT. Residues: CATSRQGAGEKLFF. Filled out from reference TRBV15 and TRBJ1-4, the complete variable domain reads DAMVIQNPRYQVTQFGKPVTLSCSQTLNHNVMYWYQQKSSQAPKLLFHYYDKDFNNEADTPDNFQSRRPNTSFCFLDIRSPGLGDTAMYLCATSRQGAGEKLFFGSGTQLSVL.

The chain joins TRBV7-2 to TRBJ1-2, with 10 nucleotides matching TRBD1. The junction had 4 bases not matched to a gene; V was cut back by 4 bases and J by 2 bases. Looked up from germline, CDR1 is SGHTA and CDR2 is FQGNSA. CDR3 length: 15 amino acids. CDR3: CASSSGQGRNYGYTF. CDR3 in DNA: TGTGCCAGCAGCTCGGGACAGGGGCGGAACTATGGCTACACCTTC.

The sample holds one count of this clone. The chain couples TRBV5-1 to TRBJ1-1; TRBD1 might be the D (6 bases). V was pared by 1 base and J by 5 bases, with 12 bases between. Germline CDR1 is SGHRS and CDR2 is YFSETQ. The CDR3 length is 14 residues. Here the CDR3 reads CASSLNQGRTEAFF. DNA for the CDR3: TGCGCCAGCAGCTTGAATCAGGGGCGTACTGAAGCTTTCTTT.

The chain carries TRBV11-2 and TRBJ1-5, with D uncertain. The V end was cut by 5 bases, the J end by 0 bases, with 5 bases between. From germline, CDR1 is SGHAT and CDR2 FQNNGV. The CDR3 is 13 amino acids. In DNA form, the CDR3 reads TGTGCCAGCAGCCTAAGTAGCAATCAGCCCCAGCATTTT. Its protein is CASSLSSNQPQHF.